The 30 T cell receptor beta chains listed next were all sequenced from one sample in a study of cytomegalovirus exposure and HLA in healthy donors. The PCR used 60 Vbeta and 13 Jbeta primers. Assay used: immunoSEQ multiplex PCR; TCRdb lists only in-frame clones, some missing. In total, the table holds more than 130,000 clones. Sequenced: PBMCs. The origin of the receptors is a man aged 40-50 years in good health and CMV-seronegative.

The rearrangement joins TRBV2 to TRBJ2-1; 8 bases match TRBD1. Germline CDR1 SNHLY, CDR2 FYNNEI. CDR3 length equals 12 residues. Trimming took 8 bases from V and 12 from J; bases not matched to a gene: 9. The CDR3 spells CASVGQGVVQFF. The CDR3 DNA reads TGTGCCAGCGTCGGACAGGGAGTAGTGCAGTTCTTC.

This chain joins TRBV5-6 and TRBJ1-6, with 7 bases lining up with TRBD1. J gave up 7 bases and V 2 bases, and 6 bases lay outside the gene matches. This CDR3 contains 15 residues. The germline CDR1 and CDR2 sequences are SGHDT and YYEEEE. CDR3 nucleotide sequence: TGTGCCAGCAGCTTCCCAGGGGGTATGAATTCACCCCTCCACTTT. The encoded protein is CASSFPGGMNSPLHF. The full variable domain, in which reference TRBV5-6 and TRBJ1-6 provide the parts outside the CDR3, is DAGVTQSPTHLIKTRGQQVTLRCSPKSGHDTVSWYQQALGQGPQFIFQYYEEEERQRGNFPDRFSGHQFPNYSSELNVNALLLGDSALYLCASSFPGGMNSPLHFGNGTRLTVT.

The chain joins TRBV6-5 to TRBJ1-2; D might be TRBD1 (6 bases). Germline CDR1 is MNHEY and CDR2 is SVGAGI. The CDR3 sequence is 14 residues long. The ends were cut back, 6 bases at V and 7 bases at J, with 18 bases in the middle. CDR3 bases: TGTGCCAGCAGGCGAGGAACAGGGCCATCTGGCTACACCTTC. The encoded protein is CASRRGTGPSGYTF.

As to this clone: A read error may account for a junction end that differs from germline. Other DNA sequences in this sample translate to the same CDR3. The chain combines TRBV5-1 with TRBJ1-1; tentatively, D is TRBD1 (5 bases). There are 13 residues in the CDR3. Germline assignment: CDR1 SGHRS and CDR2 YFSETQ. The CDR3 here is CASSPRGNTEAFF. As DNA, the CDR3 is TGCGCCAGCAGCCCACGGGGGAACACTGAAGCTTTCTTC.

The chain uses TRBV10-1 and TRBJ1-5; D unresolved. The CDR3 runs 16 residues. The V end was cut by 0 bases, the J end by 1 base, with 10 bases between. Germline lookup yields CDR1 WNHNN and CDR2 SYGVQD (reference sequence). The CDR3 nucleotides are TGCGCCAGCAGTGAGTCGACAAGCGGAAGCAATCAGCCCCAGCATTTT. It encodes CASSESTSGSNQPQHF.

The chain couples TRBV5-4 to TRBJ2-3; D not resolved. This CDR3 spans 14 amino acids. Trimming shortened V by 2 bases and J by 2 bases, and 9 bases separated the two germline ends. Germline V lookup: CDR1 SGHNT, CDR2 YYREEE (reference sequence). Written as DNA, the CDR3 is TGTGCCAGCAGCTTAGAGGCCCTCACAGATACGCAGTATTTT. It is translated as CASSLEALTDTQYF.

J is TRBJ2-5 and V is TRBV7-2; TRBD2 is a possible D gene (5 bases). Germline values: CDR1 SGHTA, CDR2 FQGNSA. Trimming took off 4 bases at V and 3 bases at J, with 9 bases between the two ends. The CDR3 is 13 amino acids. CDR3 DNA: TGTGCCAGCAGCTCGCGGACTGAAGAGACCCAGTACTTC. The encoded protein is CASSSRTEETQYF.

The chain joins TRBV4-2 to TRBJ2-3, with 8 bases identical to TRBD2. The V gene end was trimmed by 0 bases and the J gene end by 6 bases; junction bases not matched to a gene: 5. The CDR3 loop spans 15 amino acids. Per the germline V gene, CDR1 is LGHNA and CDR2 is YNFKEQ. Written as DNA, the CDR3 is TGTGCCAGCAGCCAAGACCAGCGGGGGCAGGATACGCAGTATTTT. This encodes CASSQDQRGQDTQYF.

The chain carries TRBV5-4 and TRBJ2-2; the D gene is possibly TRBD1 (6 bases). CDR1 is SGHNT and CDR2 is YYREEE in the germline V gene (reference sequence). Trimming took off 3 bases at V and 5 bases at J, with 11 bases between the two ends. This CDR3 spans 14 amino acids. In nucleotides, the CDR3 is TGTGCCAGCAGCTCCGCACAGGGAACCGGGGAGCTGTTTTTT. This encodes CASSSAQGTGELFF.

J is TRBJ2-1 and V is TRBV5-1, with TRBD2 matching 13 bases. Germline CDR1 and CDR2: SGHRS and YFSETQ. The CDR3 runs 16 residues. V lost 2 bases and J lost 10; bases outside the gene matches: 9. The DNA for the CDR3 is TGCGCCAGCAGCTTCGGGGGACTAGCGGGGATGTCGGAGCAGTTCTTC. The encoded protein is CASSFGGLAGMSEQFF.

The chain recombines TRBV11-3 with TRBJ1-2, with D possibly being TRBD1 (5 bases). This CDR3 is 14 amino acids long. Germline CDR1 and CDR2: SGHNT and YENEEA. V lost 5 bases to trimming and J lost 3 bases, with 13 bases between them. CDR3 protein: CASSPGGGDYGYTF. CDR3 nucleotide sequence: TGTGCCAGCAGCCCTGGGGGGGGTGACTATGGCTACACCTTC.

The CDR3 DNA sequence: TGTGCCGGACAGGGGGATATAACCTACAATGAGCAGTTCTTC. Encoded protein: CAGQGDITYNEQFF. This chain connects TRBV6-1 to TRBJ2-1; the match to TRBD1 covers 10 bases. The CDR3 loop spans 14 amino acids. Trimming took 11 bases from V and 2 from J; bases not matched to a gene: 6. Germline CDR1 and CDR2: MNHNS and SASEGT.

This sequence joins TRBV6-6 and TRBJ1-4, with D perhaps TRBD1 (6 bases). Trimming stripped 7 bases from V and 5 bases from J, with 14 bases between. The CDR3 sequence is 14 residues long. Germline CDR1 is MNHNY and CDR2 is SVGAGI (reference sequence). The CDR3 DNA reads TGTGCCAGCAAGGACGGACAGCTGAATGAAAAACTGTTTTTT. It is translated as CASKDGQLNEKLFF.

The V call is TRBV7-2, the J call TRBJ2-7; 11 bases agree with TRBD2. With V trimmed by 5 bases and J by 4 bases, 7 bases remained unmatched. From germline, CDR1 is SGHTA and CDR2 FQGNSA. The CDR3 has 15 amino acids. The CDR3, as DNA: TGTGCCAGCAGCGCGTTCCCTAGCGGGGGGTACGAGCAGTACTTC. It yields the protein CASSAFPSGGYEQYF.

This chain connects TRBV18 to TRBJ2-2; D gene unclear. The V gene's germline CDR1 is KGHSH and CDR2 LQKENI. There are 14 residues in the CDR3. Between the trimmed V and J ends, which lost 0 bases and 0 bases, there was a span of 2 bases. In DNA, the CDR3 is TGTGCCAGCTCACCACCCACGAACACCGGGGAGCTGTTTTTT. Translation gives CASSPPTNTGELFF.

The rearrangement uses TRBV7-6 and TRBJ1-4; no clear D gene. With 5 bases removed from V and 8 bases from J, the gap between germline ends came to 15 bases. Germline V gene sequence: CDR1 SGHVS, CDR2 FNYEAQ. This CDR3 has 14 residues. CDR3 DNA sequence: TGTGCCAGCAGCGGAGAGCGGGCGGGGGAAAAACTGTTTTTT. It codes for CASSGERAGEKLFF.

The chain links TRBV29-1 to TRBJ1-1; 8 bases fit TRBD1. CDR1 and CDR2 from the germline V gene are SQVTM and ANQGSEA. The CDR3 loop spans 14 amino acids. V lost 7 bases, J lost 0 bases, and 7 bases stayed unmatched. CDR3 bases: TGCAGCGGAGGGACAGGCTCTTTGAACACTGAAGCTTTCTTT. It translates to CSGGTGSLNTEAFF.

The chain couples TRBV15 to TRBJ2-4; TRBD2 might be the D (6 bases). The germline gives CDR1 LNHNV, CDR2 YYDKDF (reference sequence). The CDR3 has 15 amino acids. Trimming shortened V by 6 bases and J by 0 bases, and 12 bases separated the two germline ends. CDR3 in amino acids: CATSQGGLAKNIQYF. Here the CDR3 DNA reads TGTGCCACCAGTCAAGGAGGGTTAGCCAAAAACATTCAGTACTTC. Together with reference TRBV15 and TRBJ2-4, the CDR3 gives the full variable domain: DAMVIQNPRYQVTQFGKPVTLSCSQTLNHNVMYWYQQKSSQAPKLLFHYYDKDFNNEADTPDNFQSRRPNTSFCFLDIRSPGLGDTAMYLCATSQGGLAKNIQYFGAGTRLSVL.

The CDR3 loop is CASSLGTGGGTQYF. In nucleotides, the CDR3 is TGTGCCAGCAGCTTAGGGACAGGAGGGGGGACCCAGTACTTC. The chain recombines TRBV7-9 with TRBJ2-5, with D possibly being TRBD1 (7 bases). Germline CDR1 reads SEHNR; CDR2 reads FQNEAQ (reference sequence). Trimming took off 1 base at V and 7 bases at J, with 13 bases between the two ends. The CDR3 contains 14 residues. Combining the CDR3 with reference TRBV7-9 and TRBJ2-5 gives the whole variable domain DTGVSQNPRHKITKRGQNVTFRCDPISEHNRLYWYRQTLGQGPEFLTYFQNEAQLEKSRLLSDRFSAERPKGSFSTLEIQRTEQGDSAMYLCASSLGTGGGTQYFGPGTRLLVL.

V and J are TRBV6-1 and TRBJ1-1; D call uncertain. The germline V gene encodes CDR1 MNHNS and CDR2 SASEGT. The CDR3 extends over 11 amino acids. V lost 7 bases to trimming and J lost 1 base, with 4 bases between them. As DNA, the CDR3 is TGTGCCAGCATCAGGAACACTGAAGCTTTCTTT. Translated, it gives CASIRNTEAFF.

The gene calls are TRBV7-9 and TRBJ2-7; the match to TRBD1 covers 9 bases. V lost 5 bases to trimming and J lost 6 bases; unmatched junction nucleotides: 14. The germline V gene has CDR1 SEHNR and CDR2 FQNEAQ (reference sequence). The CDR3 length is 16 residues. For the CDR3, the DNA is TGTGCCAGCAGCCCAATCCGGGGGACAGGGTCGATCGAGCAGTACTTC. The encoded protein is CASSPIRGTGSIEQYF.

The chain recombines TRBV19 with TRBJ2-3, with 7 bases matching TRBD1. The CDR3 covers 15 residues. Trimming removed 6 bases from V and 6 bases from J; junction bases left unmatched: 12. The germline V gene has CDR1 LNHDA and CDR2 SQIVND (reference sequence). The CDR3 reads CASRARTGSWDTQYF. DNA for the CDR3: TGTGCCAGTAGGGCGAGGACAGGTTCATGGGATACGCAGTATTTT.

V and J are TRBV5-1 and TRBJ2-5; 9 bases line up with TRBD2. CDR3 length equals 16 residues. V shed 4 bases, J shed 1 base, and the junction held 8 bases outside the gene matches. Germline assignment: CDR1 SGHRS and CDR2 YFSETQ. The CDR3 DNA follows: TGCGCCAGCAGCCTCGGGACTAGCATTTCCCAAGAGACCCAGTACTTC. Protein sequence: CASSLGTSISQETQYF.

CDR3 amino acids: CASSPFGGAGTQYF. CDR3 nucleotide sequence: TGTGCCAGCAGCCCTTTCGGCGGGGCCGGAACGCAGTATTTT. The chain is built from TRBV7-2 and TRBJ2-3, with D possibly being TRBD2 (6 bases). Germline V gene data show CDR1 as SGHTA and CDR2 as FQGNSA. The CDR3 spans 14 residues. Trimming pared 5 bases from V and 9 bases from J, leaving 18 bases between.

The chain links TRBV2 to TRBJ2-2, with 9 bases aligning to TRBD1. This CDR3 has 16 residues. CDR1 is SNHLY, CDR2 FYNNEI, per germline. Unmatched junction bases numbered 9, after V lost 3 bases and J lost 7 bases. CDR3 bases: TGTGCCAGCAGTGACGGACAGGGGTCCTCCGGCGGGGAGCTGTTTTTT. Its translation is CASSDGQGSSGGELFF. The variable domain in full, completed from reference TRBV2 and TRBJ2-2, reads EPEVTQTPSHQVTQMGQEVILRCVPISNHLYFYWYRQILGQKVEFLVSFYNNEISEKSEIFDDQFSVERPDGSNFTLKIRSTKLEDSAMYFCASSDGQGSSGGELFFGEGSRLTVL.

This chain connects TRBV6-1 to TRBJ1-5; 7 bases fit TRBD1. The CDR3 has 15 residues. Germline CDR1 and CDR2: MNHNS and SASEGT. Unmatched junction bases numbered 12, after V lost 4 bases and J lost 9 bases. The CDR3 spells CASSVGGGQVRPQHF. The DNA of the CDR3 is TGTGCCAGCAGTGTTGGGGGTGGACAGGTCAGGCCCCAGCATTTT.

Here the CDR3 reads CASSPSGRGEGEKLFF. The DNA of the CDR3 is TGTGCCAGCAGCCCCTCGGGCAGGGGAGAGGGTGAAAAACTGTTTTTT. The chain employs TRBV7-2 and TRBJ1-4; a weak D match, TRBD1 (6 bases). Per the germline V gene, CDR1 is SGHTA and CDR2 is FQGNSA. V was clipped by 5 bases and J by 7 bases, with 20 bases between them. The CDR3 has 16 amino acids.

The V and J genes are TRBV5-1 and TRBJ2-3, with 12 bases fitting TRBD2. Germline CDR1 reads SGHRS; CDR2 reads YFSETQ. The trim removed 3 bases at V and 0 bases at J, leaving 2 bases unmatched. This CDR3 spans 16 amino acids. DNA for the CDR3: TGCGCCAGCAGCTCAGGACTAGCGGGAAGCACAGATACGCAGTATTTT. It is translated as CASSSGLAGSTDTQYF.

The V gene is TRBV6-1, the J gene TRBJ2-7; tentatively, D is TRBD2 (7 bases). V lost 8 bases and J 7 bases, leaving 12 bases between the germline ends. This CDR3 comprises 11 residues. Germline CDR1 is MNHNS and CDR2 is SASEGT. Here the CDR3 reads CASEGRGEQYF. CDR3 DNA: TGTGCCAGCGAAGGGAGGGGGGAGCAGTACTTC.

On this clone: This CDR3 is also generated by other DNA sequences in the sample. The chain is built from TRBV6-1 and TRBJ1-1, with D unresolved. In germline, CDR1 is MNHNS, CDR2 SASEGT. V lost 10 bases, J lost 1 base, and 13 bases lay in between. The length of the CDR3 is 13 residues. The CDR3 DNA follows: TGTGCCACCGTCCGGCGGCAGAACACTGAAGCTTTCTTT. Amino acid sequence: CATVRRQNTEAFF.